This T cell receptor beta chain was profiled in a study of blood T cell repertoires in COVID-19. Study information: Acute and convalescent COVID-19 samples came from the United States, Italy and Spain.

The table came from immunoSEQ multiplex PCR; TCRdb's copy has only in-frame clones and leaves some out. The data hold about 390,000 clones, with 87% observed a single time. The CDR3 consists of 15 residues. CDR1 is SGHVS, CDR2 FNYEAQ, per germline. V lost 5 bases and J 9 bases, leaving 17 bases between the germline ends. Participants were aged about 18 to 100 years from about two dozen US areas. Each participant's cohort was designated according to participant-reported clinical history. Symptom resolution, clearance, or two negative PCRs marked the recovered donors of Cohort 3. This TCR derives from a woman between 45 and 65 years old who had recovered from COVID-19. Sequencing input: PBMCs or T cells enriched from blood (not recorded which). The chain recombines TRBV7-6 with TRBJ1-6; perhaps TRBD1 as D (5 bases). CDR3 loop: CASSPGGGLGSPLHF. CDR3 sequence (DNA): TGTGCCAGCAGCCCCGGCGGGGGTTTGGGTTCACCCCTCCACTTT.